Each of the 3 T cell receptor beta chains below was sequenced from the same sample in a study of tumour-infiltrating T cells in Burkitt lymphoma. Only in-frame clones appear in the TCRdb table, and some are missing; sequencing was by immunoSEQ multiplex PCR. The sample holds 3,900 or so clones, 13% to 15% seen once. Sequencing input: tumor tissue. The receptors were gathered from a human donor with Burkitt lymphoma.

This clone was picked up a small number of times. The CDR3 spells CASSLVGIPYEQYF. The CDR3 nucleotides are TGCGCCAGCAGCTTGGTCGGAATTCCCTACGAGCAGTACTTC. This sequence joins TRBV5-1 and TRBJ2-7, with D unresolved. Trimming cost V 0 bases and J 2 bases, with 9 bases left between them. The CDR3 sequence is 14 residues long. Germline V CDR1 and CDR2: SGHRS, YFSETQ.

The chain joins TRBV30 to TRBJ2-5; 12 positions agree with TRBD2. J lost 4 bases, V lost 0 bases, and 12 bases had no gene match. The CDR3 has 18 amino acids. Germline-derived CDR1 and CDR2 are GTSNPN and SVGIG (reference sequence). Here the CDR3 reads CAWSVTLAGGRSLETQYF. The CDR3 coding sequence is TGTGCCTGGAGTGTTACCCTAGCGGGAGGGCGGTCTTTAGAGACCCAGTACTTC.

This chain links TRBV29-1 with TRBJ1-2; D is uncertain. This CDR3 is built from 12 residues. Germline values: CDR1 SQVTM, CDR2 ANQGSEA. The V end was cut by 0 bases, the J end by 8 bases, with 10 bases between. DNA of the CDR3: TGCAGCGTTGAAGACAAGCGCGGGGGCTACACCTTC. It codes for CSVEDKRGGYTF.